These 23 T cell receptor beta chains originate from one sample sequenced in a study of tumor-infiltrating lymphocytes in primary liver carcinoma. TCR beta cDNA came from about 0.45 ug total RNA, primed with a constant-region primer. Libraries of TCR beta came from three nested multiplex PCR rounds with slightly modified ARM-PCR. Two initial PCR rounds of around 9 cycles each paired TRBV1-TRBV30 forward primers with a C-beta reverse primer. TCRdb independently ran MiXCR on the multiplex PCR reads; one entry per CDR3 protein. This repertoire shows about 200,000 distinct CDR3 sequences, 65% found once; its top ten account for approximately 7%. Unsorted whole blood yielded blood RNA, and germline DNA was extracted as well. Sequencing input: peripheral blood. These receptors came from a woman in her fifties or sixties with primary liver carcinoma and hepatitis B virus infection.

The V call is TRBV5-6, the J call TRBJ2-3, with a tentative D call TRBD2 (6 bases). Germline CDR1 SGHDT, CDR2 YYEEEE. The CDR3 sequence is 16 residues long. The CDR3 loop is CTNNSPGLPDTDTQYF. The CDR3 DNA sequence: TGTACCAACAACTCGCCGGGACTTCCCGACACAGATACGCAGTATTTT.

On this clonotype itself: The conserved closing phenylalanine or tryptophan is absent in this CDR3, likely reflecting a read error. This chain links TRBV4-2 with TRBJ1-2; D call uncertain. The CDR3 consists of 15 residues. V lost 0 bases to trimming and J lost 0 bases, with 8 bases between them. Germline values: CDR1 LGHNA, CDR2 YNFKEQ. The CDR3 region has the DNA TGTGCCAGCAGCCAAGATCAAAGGACTAACTATGGCTACACCTCC. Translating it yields CASSQDQRTNYGYTS.

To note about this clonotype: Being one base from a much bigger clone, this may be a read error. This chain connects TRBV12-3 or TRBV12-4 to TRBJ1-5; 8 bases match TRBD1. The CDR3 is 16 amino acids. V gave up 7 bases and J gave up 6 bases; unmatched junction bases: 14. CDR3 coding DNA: TGTGCCAGCAAACTGCCGGGACAGGCTTCGGGTCAGCCCCAGCATTTT. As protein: CASKLPGQASGQPQHF.

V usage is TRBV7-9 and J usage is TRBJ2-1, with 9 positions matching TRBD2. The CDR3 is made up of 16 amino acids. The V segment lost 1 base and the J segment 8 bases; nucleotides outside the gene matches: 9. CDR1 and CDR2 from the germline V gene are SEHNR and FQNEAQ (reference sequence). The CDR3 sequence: CASSLGLREGNHEQFF. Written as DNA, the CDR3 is TGTGCCAGCAGCTTAGGGCTGCGGGAGGGTAACCATGAGCAGTTCTTC.

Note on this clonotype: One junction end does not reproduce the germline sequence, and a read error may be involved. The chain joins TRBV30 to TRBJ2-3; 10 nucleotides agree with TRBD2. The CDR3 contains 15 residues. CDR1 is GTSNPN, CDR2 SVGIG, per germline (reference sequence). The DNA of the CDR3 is TGTGACTGGAGTTCCACTAGCGGGACCCGAGATACGCAGTATTTT. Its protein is CDWSSTSGTRDTQYF.

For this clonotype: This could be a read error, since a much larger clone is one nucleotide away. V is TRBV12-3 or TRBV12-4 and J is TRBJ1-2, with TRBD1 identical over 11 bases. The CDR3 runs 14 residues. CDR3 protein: CASSGTGGNYDYTF. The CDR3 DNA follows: TGTGCCAGCAGTGGGACAGGGGGTAACTATGACTACACCTTC.

The CDR3 loop is CSARQGQTYGYTF. CDR3 nucleotide sequence: TGCAGTGCCAGACAGGGACAGACCTATGGCTACACCTTC. This rearrangement joins TRBV20-1 to TRBJ1-2; 7 bases map to TRBD1. Germline values: CDR1 DFQATT, CDR2 SNEGSKA (reference sequence). The V segment lost 6 bases and the J segment 4 bases; nucleotides outside the gene matches: 8. CDR3 size: 13 residues.

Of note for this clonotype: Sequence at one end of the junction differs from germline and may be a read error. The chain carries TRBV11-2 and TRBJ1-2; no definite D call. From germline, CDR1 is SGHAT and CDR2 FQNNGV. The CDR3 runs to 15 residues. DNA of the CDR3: TGTGCCAGCAGCTTAAGTCCCCTGGTTAGTTATGACTACACCTTC. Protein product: CASSLSPLVSYDYTF.

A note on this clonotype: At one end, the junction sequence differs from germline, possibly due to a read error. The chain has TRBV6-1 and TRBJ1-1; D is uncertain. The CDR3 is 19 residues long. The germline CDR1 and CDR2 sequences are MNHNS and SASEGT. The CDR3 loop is CVSSVGRLKAYPDNIEAFF. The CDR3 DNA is TGTGTCAGCAGTGTCGGCAGGCTTAAGGCATACCCGGATAACATTGAAGCTTTCTTT.

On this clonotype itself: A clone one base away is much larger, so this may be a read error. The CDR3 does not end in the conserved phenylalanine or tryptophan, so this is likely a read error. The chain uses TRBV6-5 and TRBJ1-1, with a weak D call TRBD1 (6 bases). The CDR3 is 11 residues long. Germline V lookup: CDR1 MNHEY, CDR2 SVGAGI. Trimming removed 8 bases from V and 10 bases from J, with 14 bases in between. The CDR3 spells CASHGGLGAFL. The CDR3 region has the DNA TGTGCCAGCCATGGGGGCTTAGGAGCTTTCCTT.

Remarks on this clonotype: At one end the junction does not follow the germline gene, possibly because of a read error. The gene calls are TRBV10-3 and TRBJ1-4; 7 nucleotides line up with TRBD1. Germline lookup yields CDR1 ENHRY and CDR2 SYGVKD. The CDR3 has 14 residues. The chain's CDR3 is CVISRTGTNEKPFF. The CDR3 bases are TGTGTCATCAGCCGGACAGGAACTAATGAAAAACCGTTTTTT.

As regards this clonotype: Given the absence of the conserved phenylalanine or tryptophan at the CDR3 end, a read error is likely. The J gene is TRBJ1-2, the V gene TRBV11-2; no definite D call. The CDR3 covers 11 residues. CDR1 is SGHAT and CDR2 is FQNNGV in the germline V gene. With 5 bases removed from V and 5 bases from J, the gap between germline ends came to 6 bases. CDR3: CASSPAYGYTL. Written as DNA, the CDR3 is TGTGCCAGCAGCCCCGCTTATGGCTACACCCTC.

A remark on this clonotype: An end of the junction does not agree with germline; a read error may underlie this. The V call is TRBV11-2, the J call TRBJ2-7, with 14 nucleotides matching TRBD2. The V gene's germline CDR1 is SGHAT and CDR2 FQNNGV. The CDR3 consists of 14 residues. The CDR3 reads CASSKGLAGGKQYF. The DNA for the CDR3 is TGTGCCAGCAGCAAAGGACTAGCGGGAGGCAAGCAATACTTC.

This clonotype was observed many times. CDR3 sequence (DNA): TGCAGCGTTGACGGGGCCAATCAAGAGACCCAGTACTTC. It is translated as CSVDGANQETQYF. V gene TRBV29-1 combines with J gene TRBJ2-5, with D possibly being TRBD1 or TRBD2 (5 bases each). The V end was cut by 3 bases, the J end by 2 bases, with 10 bases between. Germline assignment: CDR1 SQVTM and CDR2 ANQGSEA. The CDR3 is 13 amino acids.

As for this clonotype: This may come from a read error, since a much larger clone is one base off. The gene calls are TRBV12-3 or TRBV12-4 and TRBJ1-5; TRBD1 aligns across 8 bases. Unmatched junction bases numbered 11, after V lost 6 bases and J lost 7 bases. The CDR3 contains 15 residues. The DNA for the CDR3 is TGTGCCAGCAGCATAGGACAGGGTGAGGGACAGCCCCAGCATTTT. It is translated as CASSIGQGEGQPQHF.

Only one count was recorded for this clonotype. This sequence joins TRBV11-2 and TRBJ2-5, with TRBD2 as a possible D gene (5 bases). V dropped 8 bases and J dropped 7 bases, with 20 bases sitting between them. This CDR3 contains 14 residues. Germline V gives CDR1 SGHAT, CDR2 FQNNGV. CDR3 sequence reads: CASGELSGWGTQYF. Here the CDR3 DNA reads TGTGCCAGCGGAGAACTTTCGGGGTGGGGGACCCAGTACTTC.

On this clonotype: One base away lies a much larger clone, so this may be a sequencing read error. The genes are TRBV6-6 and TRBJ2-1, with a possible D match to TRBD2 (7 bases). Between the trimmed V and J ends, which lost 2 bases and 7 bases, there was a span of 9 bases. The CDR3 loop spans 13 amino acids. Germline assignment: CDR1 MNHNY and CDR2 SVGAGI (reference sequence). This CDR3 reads CASSYRGGNEQFF. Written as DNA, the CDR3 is TGTGCCAGCAGTTACAGGGGGGGAAATGAGCAGTTCTTC.

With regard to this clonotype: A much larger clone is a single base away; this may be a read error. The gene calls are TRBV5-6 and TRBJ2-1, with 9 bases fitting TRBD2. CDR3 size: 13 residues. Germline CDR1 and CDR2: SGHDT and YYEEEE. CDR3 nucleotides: TGTGCCAACAGCGCCGAATCGGGACTAGCTTGGTTCTTC. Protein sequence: CANSAESGLAWFF.

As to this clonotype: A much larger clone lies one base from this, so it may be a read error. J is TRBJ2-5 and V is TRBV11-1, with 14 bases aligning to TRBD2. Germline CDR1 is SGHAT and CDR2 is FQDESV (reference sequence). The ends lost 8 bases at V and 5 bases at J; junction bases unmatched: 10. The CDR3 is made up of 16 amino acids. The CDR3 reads CASGQGTSGRRETQYF. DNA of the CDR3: TGTGCCAGCGGCCAAGGGACTAGCGGGAGACGTGAGACCCAGTACTTC. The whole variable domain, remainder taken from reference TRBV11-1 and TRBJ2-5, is EAEVAQSPRYKITEKSQAVAFWCDPISGHATLYWYRQILGQGPELLVQFQDESVVDDSQLPKDRFSAERLKGVDSTLKIQPAELGDSAMYLCASGQGTSGRRETQYFGPGTRLLVL.

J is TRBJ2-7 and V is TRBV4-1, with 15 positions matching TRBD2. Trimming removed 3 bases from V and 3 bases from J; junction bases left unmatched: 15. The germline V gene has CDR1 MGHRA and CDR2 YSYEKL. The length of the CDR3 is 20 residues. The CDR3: CASSQKEGLAGGQQNYEQYF. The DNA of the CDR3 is TGCGCCAGCAGCCAGAAAGAGGGACTAGCGGGAGGCCAACAAAACTACGAGCAGTACTTC.

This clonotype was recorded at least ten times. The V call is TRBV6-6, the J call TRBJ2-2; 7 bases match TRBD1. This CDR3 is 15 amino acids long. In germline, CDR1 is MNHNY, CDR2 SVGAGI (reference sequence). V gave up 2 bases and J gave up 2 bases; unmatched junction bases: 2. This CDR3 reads CASSYRTGNTGELFF. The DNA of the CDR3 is TGTGCCAGCAGTTACCGGACAGGCAACACCGGGGAGCTGTTTTTT.

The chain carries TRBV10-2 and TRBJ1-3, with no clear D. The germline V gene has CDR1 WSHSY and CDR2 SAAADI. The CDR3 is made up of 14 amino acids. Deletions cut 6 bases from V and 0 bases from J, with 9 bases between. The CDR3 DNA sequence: TGCGCCAGCAGGGAGGAGGGCTCTGGAAACACCATATATTTT. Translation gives CASREEGSGNTIYF.

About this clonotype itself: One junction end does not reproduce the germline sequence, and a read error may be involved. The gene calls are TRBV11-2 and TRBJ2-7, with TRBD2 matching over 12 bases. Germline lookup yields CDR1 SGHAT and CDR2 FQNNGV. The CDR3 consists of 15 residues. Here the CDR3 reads CTSSSGLAGNYEQYF. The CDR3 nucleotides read TGTACCAGCAGCTCTGGACTAGCGGGAAACTACGAGCAGTACTTC.